This T cell receptor (beta chain) derives from a study of blood T cell repertoires in COVID-19. Study details: Collection of acute and convalescent COVID-19 samples took place in the United States, Italy and Spain.

This study enrolled people aged 18 to 89 from under 25 US geographic areas. Clinical histories supplied by participants themselves formed the basis of cohort assignment. Recovered Cohort 3 donors showed two negative PCRs, clearance, or symptom resolution. Some clones are missing from TCRdb's copy, which holds only in-frame ones; the method was immunoSEQ multiplex PCR. The sample has over 150,000 clones, about 80% seen once. Germline CDR1 reads SGHRS; CDR2 reads YFSETQ. Trimming cost V 2 bases and J 1 base, with 6 bases left between them. There are 13 residues in the CDR3. This clonotype originated in an older woman who had recovered from COVID-19. V and J are TRBV5-1 and TRBJ2-5; no reliable D call. Sequencing used PBMCs or T cells enriched from blood (not recorded which). The CDR3 here is CASSFGRQETQYF. As DNA, the CDR3 is TGCGCCAGCAGCTTTGGCCGCCAAGAGACCCAGTACTTC.